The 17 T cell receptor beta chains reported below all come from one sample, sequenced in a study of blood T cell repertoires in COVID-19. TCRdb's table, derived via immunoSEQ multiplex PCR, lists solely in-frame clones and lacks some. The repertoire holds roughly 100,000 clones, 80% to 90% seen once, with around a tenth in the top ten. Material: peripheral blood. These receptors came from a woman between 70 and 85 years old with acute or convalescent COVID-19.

CDR3 bases: TGTGCCAGCGCCCGTGACAGGGGGTACTATGGCTACACCTTC. It specifies CASARDRGYYGYTF. The chain carries TRBV7-8 and TRBJ1-2, with 9 bases fitting TRBD1. Trimming cost V 8 bases and J 3 bases; bases outside gene matches: 7. From germline, CDR1 is SGHVS and CDR2 FQNEAQ. The CDR3 spans 14 residues.

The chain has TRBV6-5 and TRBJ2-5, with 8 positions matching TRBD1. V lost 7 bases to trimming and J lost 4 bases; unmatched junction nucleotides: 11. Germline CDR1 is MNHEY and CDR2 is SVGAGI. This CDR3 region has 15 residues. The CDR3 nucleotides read TGTGCCAGCACTGGACAGGGCAGGGGGCGAGAGACCCAGTACTTC. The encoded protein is CASTGQGRGRETQYF.

The CDR3 coding sequence is TGTGCCTGGAGTCCCCTAGCGAACACAGATACGCAGTATTTT. Translated: CAWSPLANTDTQYF. The chain is built from TRBV30 and TRBJ2-3; D is possibly TRBD2 (6 bases). The CDR3 spans 14 residues. Germline V gene sequence: CDR1 GTSNPN, CDR2 SVGIG (reference sequence). V dropped 2 bases and J dropped 2 bases, with 11 bases sitting between them.

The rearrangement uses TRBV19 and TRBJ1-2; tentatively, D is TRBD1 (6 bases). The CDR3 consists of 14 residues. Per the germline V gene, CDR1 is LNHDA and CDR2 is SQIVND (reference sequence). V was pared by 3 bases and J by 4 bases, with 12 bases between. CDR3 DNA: TGTGCCAGTAGTATTCAGGGGAGTCTCTATGGCTACACCTTC. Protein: CASSIQGSLYGYTF. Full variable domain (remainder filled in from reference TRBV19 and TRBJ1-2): DGGITQSPKYLFRKEGQNVTLSCEQNLNHDAMYWYRQDPGQGLRLIYYSQIVNDFQKGDIAEGYSVSREKKESFPLTVTSAQKNPTAFYLCASSIQGSLYGYTFGSGTRLTVV.

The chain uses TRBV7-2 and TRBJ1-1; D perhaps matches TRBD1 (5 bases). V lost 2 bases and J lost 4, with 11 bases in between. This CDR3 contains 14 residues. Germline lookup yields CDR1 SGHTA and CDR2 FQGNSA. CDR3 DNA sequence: TGTGCCAGCAGCTTATATCAGGGTCCCACTGAAGCTTTCTTT. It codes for CASSLYQGPTEAFF.

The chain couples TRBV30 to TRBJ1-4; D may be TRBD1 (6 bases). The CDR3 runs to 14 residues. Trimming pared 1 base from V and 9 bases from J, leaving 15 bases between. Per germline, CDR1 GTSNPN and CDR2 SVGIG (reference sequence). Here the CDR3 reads CAWSDGGGSQKLFF. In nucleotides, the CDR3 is TGTGCCTGGAGTGATGGGGGCGGCTCGCAAAAACTGTTTTTT.

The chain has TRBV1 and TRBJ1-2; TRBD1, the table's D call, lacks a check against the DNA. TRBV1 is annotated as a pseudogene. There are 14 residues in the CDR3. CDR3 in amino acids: CTSSQTPTNYGYTF. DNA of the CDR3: TGCACCAGCAGCCAGACACCTACTAACTATGGCTACACCTTC.

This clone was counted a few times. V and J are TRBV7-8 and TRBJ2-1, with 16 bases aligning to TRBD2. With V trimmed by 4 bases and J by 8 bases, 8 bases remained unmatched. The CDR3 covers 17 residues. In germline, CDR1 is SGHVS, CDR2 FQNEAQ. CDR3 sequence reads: CASSSGTSGRAGDEQFF. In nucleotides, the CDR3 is TGTGCCAGCAGCTCGGGGACTAGCGGGAGGGCGGGCGATGAGCAGTTCTTC.

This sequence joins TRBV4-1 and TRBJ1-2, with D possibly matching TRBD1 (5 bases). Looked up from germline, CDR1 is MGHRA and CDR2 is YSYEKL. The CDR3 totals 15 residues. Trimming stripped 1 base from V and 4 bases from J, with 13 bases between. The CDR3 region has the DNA TGCGCCAGCAGCCAAGGCCGAGACAGCATCTATGGCTACACCTTC. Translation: CASSQGRDSIYGYTF.

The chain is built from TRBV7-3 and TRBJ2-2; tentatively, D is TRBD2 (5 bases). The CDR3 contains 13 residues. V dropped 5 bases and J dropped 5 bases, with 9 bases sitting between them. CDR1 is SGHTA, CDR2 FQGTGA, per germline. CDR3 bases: TGTGCCAGCAGCCCCCCGGGGACCGGGGAGCTGTTTTTT. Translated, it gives CASSPPGTGELFF.

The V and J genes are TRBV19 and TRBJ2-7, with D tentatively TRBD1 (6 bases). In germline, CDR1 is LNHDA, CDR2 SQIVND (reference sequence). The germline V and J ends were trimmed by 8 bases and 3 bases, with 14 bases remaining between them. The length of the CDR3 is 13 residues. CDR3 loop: CASAPGHLYEQYF. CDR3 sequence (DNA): TGTGCCAGTGCCCCGGGACACCTCTACGAGCAGTACTTC.

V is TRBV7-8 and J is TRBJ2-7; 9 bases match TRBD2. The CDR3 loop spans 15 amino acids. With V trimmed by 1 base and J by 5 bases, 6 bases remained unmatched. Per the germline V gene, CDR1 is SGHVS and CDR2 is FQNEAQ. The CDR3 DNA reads TGTGCCAGCAGCTTAGGAGGTAGCGGGAGTCACGAGCAGTACTTC. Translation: CASSLGGSGSHEQYF.

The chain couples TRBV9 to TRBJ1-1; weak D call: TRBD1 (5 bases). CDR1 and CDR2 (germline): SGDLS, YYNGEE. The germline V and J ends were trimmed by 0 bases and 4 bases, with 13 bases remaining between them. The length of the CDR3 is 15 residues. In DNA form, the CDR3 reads TGTGCCAGCAGCGTAGCGGCGGGGGGTGGCACTGAAGCTTTCTTT. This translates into CASSVAAGGGTEAFF.

In nucleotides, the CDR3 is TGTGCCAGCAGCTCAAGACAGGGGGTAGGCTATGGCTACACCTTC. Its protein product is CASSSRQGVGYGYTF. This chain joins TRBV5-4 and TRBJ1-2; 9 bases align to TRBD1. V gave up 3 bases and J gave up 4 bases; unmatched junction bases: 7. This CDR3 contains 15 residues. The germline gives CDR1 SGHNT, CDR2 YYREEE (reference sequence). Drawing the rest from reference TRBV5-4 and TRBJ1-2, the complete variable domain is ETGVTQSPTHLIKTRGQQVTLRCSSQSGHNTVSWYQQALGQGPQFIFQYYREEENGRGNFPPRFSGLQFPNYSSELNVNALELDDSALYLCASSSRQGVGYGYTFGSGTRLTVV.

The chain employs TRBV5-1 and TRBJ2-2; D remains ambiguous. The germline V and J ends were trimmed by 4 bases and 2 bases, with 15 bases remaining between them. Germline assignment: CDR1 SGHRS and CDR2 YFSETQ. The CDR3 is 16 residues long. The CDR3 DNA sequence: TGCGCCAGCAGCCCCCCGAGTGCAAGAAACACCGGGGAGCTGTTTTTT. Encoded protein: CASSPPSARNTGELFF.

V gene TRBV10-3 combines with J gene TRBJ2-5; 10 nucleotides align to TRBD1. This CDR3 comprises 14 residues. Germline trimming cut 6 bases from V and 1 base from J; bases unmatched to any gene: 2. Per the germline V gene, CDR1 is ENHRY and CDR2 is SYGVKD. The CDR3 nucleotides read TGTGCCATCAGCGGGACAGGGGCCCAAGAGACCCAGTACTTC. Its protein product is CAISGTGAQETQYF.

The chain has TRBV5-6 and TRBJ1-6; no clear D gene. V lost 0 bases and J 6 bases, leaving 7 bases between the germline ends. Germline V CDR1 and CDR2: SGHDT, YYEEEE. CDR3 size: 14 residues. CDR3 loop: CASSLAGGNSPLHF. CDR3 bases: TGTGCCAGCAGCTTGGCCGGCGGTAATTCACCCCTCCACTTT.